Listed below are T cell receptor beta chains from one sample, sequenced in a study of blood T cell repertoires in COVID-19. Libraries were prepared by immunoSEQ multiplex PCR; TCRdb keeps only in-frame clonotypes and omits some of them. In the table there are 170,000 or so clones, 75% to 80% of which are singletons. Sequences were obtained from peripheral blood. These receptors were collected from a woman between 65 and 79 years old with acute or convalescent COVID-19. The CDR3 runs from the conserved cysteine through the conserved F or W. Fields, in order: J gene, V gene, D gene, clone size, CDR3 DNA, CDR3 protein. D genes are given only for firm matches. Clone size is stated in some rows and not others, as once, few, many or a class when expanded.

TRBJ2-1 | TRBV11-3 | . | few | TGTGCCAGCAGCATCATGAACGGGGTGGGTGAGCAGTTCTTC | CASSIMNGVGEQFF
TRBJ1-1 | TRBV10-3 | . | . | TGTGCCATCAGTGACATGGGAGGGCCTGAAGCTTTCTTT | CAISDMGGPEAFF
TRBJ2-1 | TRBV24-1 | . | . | TGTGCCACCAAGGACAACACCGGATACAATGAGCAGTTCTTC | CATKDNTGYNEQFF
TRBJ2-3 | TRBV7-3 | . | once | TGTGCCAGCTCTAGGACTTCCACAGATACGCAGTATTTT | CASSRTSTDTQYF
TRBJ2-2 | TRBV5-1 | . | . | TGCGCCAGCAGCCAACATCTAACAGGGAACACCGGGGAGCTGTTTTTT | CASSQHLTGNTGELFF
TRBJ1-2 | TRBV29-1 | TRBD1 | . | TGCAGCGAAACAGGGGGCGCTAACTATGGCTACACCTTC | CSETGGANYGYTF
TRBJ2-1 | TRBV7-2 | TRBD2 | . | TGTGCCAGCAGCTGGACTAGCGGGAGGGTTAGTGAGCAGTTCTTC | CASSWTSGRVSEQFF
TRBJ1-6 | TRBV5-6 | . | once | TGTGCCAGCAGCTTGCAGGTTGAATATAATTCACCCCTCCACTTT | CASSLQVEYNSPLHF
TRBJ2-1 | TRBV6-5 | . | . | TGTGCCAGCAGTTACTATGACTATCGGGATGAGCAGTTCTTC | CASSYYDYRDEQFF
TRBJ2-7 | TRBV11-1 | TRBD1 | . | TGTGCCAGCAGCTTAGACCGGGGACAGTACTACGAGCAGTACTTC | CASSLDRGQYYEQYF
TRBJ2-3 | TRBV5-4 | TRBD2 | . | TGTGCCAGCAGCTTGGGGGTTCTAGCGGGAGTTGCAGATACGCAGTATTTT | CASSLGVLAGVADTQYF
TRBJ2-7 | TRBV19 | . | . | TGTGCCACGAGAGACAGGGACTCCCCCTACGAGCAGTACTTC | CATRDRDSPYEQYF
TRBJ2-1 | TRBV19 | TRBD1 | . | TGTGCCAGTAGTATAGACCGCTCCGGGACAGGGTATACTAGTAAGTTCTTC | CASSIDRSGTGYTSKFF
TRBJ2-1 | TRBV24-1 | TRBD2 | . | TGTGCCACCAGTGATTCTTTTTGGACTAGCGGGAGGAGGAATGAGCAGTTCTTC | CATSDSFWTSGRRNEQFF
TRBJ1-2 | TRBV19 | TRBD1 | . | TGTGCCAGTAGAAGGACAGGGTCGGCTAACTATGGCTACACCTTC | CASRRTGSANYGYTF
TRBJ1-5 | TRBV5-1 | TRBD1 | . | TGCGCCAGCAGCCTACAGGGGCGTCTGGATCAGCCCCAGCATTTT | CASSLQGRLDQPQHF
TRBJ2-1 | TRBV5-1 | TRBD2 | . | TGCGCCAGCAGCCGCACTAGCGGGGTAGGAGCAATTCAGTTCTTC | CASSRTSGVGAIQFF
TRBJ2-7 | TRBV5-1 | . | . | TGCGCCAGCAGCCCAACCCCGTACAGGGACTACGAGCAGTACTTC | CASSPTPYRDYEQYF
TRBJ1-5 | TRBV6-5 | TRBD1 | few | TGTGCCAGCGGGACAGCCCGAGATCAGCCCCAGCATTTT | CASGTARDQPQHF
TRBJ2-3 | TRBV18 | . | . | TGTGCCAGCTCACCAAGCGGAGAGGGTCTAGATACGCAGTATTTT | CASSPSGEGLDTQYF
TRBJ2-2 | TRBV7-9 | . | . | TGTGCCAGCAGCCCCGACGGGGTGAACACCGGGGAGCTGTTTTTT | CASSPDGVNTGELFF
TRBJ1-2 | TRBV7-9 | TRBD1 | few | TGTGCCAGCAGCCAGGACAGGGCACTTGGCTACACCTTC | CASSQDRALGYTF